Shown below are 28 T cell receptor beta chains from a single sample sequenced in a study of graft-versus-host responses after intestinal transplantation. TCRdb keeps only in-frame clones here, not all; method: immunoSEQ multiplex PCR. The sample lists some 70,000 clones, just under 95% occurring once. Source: bone marrow, taken approximately 740 days after intestinal transplantation. These receptors originate from a human patient who received an intestinal transplant, so some T cells may come from the graft donor.

The chain combines TRBV5-1 with TRBJ2-1; TRBD2 is a possible D gene (5 bases). Germline-derived CDR1 and CDR2 are SGHRS and YFSETQ. V shed 5 bases and J shed 4 bases, with 19 bases lying between them. The CDR3 runs to 16 residues. The CDR3 region is CASRPDSGLSYNEQFF. CDR3 nucleotide sequence: TGCGCCAGCAGACCCGACTCCGGACTGTCTTACAATGAGCAGTTCTTC.

This clone was seen once. The gene calls are TRBV4-1 and TRBJ1-1; D call uncertain. V lost 1 base to trimming and J lost 1 base, with 7 bases between them. Germline CDR1 MGHRA, CDR2 YSYEKL. This CDR3 has 14 amino acids. In nucleotides, the CDR3 is TGCGCCAGCAGCCAAGTCGGGGAGAACACTGAAGCTTTCTTT. Protein sequence: CASSQVGENTEAFF.

The gene calls are TRBV4-1 and TRBJ2-7; TRBD2 matches at 9 bases. Germline CDR1 is MGHRA and CDR2 is YSYEKL. This CDR3 spans 15 amino acids. Trimming took 2 bases from V and 2 from J; bases not matched to a gene: 4. The DNA of the CDR3 is TGCGCCAGCAGCCAAAGCGGGGGGCTGACCTACGAGCAGTACTTC. It codes for CASSQSGGLTYEQYF.

V and J are TRBV28 and TRBJ2-7; possibly TRBD2 for D (6 bases). The V gene's germline CDR1 is MDHEN and CDR2 SYDVKM. The V and J ends lost 0 bases and 5 bases respectively, with 14 bases between them. This CDR3 is 15 amino acids long. CDR3 protein: CASSLWVTGEHEQYF. CDR3 bases: TGTGCCAGCAGTTTATGGGTAACGGGAGAGCACGAGCAGTACTTC.

The chain couples TRBV10-3 to TRBJ1-3; TRBD1 matches at 9 bases. This CDR3 has 14 amino acids. With V trimmed by 6 bases and J by 4 bases, 4 bases remained unmatched. Germline V gene sequence: CDR1 ENHRY, CDR2 SYGVKD. The CDR3 DNA reads TGTGCCATCAGAATACAGGGGGCAGGAAACACCATATATTTT. Translated, it gives CAIRIQGAGNTIYF.

The CDR3 DNA reads TGTGCCAGCAGCGAAAATAGTTATGAGCAGTTCTTC. As protein: CASSENSYEQFF. This chain joins TRBV11-2 and TRBJ2-1, with unresolved D. Germline-derived CDR1 and CDR2 are SGHAT and FQNNGV. The germline V and J ends were trimmed by 5 bases and 8 bases, with 10 bases remaining between them. This CDR3 region has 12 residues.

The chain uses TRBV9 and TRBJ2-3; TRBD2 agrees at 8 bases. The CDR3 contains 14 residues. Germline CDR1 and CDR2: SGDLS and YYNGEE. V was clipped by 8 bases and J by 0 bases; unmatched bases: 5. CDR3: CASTTSVSTDTQYF. Written as DNA, the CDR3 is TGTGCCAGTACGACTAGCGTTAGCACAGATACGCAGTATTTT.

The gene calls are TRBV7-3 and TRBJ2-1; D may be TRBD2 (5 bases). CDR1 and CDR2 (germline): SGHTA, FQGTGA. V was pared by 1 base and J by 9 bases, with 13 bases between. This CDR3 has 14 residues. Here the CDR3 DNA reads TGTGCCAGCAGCTTAATCCTGGGAGAGGGTGAGCAGTTCTTC. It is translated as CASSLILGEGEQFF.

The chain uses TRBV5-1 and TRBJ1-3, with 10 bases matching TRBD1. Germline CDR1 SGHRS, CDR2 YFSETQ. V lost 5 bases to trimming and J lost 8 bases; unmatched junction nucleotides: 7. The CDR3 is 14 amino acids. CDR3 residues: CASRKTGGWDTIYF. The CDR3, as DNA: TGCGCCAGCAGGAAGACAGGGGGCTGGGACACCATATATTTT.

The V call is TRBV7-9, the J call TRBJ2-5, with D perhaps matching TRBD1 (6 bases). CDR3 length: 14 residues. Trimming pared 5 bases from V and 1 base from J, leaving 11 bases between. Looked up from germline, CDR1 is SEHNR and CDR2 is FQNEAQ (reference sequence). CDR3 in amino acids: CASSTGQPQETQYF. CDR3 bases: TGTGCCAGCAGCACCGGACAGCCCCAAGAGACCCAGTACTTC.

The J gene is TRBJ2-7, the V gene TRBV5-1; D not resolved. Trimming stripped 1 base from V and 7 bases from J, with 15 bases between. Germline values: CDR1 SGHRS, CDR2 YFSETQ. The CDR3 loop spans 14 amino acids. This chain's CDR3 is CASSLSAPLGEQYF. The CDR3 DNA sequence: TGCGCCAGCAGCTTGTCAGCTCCCCTGGGTGAGCAGTACTTC.

The genes are TRBV27 and TRBJ2-7; D may be TRBD2 (6 bases). V lost 5 bases and J lost 1, with 15 bases in between. The CDR3 runs 15 residues. The germline V gene has CDR1 MNHEY and CDR2 SMNVEV (reference sequence). The CDR3 sequence: CASSPGLSRSYEQYF. CDR3 coding DNA: TGTGCCAGCAGTCCAGGACTATCCCGTTCCTACGAGCAGTACTTC.

CDR3 loop: CASSSINGGGTGELFF. The CDR3 nucleotides read TGTGCCAGCAGCTCCATAAACGGAGGGGGCACCGGGGAGCTGTTTTTT. This chain links TRBV7-6 with TRBJ2-2; the D gene could be TRBD1 or TRBD2 (6 bases each). The CDR3 sequence is 16 residues long. Germline loops: CDR1 SGHVS, CDR2 FNYEAQ. V lost 4 bases and J lost 4, with 16 bases in between.

The V gene is TRBV29-1, the J gene TRBJ2-1, with 14 bases lining up with TRBD2. CDR3 length equals 16 residues. The junction had 11 bases not matched to a gene; V was cut back by 6 bases and J by 7 bases. CDR1 is SQVTM and CDR2 is ANQGSEA in the germline V gene. CDR3 DNA sequence: TGCAGCGTGACGCAGGGGACTAGCGGGAGTCCTAATGAGCAGTTCTTC. It yields the protein CSVTQGTSGSPNEQFF.

This chain links TRBV6-4 with TRBJ2-7, with D unresolved. This CDR3 region has 13 residues. Trimming took off 4 bases at V and 0 bases at J, with 7 bases between the two ends. Germline V gene sequence: CDR1 MRHNA, CDR2 SNTAGT. CDR3: CASSALSSYEQYF. The CDR3 DNA reads TGTGCCAGCAGTGCTCTTAGCTCCTACGAGCAGTACTTC.

This clone was detected a few times. The J gene is TRBJ1-4, the V gene TRBV11-2; D is unresolved. Germline CDR1 reads SGHAT; CDR2 reads FQNNGV. V dropped 3 bases and J dropped 7 bases, with 15 bases sitting between them. This CDR3 contains 15 residues. The CDR3 sequence: CASSFTNSGAEKLFF. CDR3 sequence (DNA): TGTGCCAGCAGCTTCACGAACAGCGGCGCTGAAAAACTGTTTTTT.

This chain links TRBV12-5 with TRBJ1-6; 8 bases agree with TRBD1. The V and J ends lost 6 bases and 8 bases, in that order; junction bases with no gene match: 6. The CDR3 spans 14 residues. The germline V gene encodes CDR1 LGHNT and CDR2 FRNRAP. CDR3 coding DNA: TGTGCTAGTGGCTGGACAGGGAGGGATTCACCCCTCCACTTT. Protein: CASGWTGRDSPLHF.

The chain's CDR3 is CASSRPGQGRRSEQFF. The CDR3 DNA reads as TGTGCCAGCAGTAGACCGGGACAGGGGCGAAGAAGTGAGCAGTTCTTC. The chain uses TRBV11-2 and TRBJ2-1; 10 bases are shared with TRBD1. Germline values: CDR1 SGHAT, CDR2 FQNNGV. V was pared by 6 bases and J by 9 bases, with 14 bases of the junction left unmatched. The CDR3 is made up of 16 amino acids.

The rearrangement uses TRBV19 and TRBJ1-1; 7 bases align to TRBD1. CDR3 length equals 12 residues. Per germline, CDR1 LNHDA and CDR2 SQIVND (reference sequence). The junction had 8 bases not matched to a gene; V was cut back by 5 bases and J by 11 bases. The CDR3 region has the DNA TGTGCCAGTAGTGCGAACCAGGGGGGCGCTTTCTTT. Protein: CASSANQGGAFF. The full variable domain, in which reference TRBV19 and TRBJ1-1 provide the parts outside the CDR3, is DGGITQSPKYLFRKEGQNVTLSCEQNLNHDAMYWYRQDPGQGLRLIYYSQIVNDFQKGDIAEGYSVSREKKESFPLTVTSAQKNPTAFYLCASSANQGGAFFGQGTRLTVV.

The table lists this clone with a count of one. The chain is built from TRBV6-5 and TRBJ2-7; 7 bases map to TRBD1. CDR3 length: 13 residues. The germline V gene encodes CDR1 MNHEY and CDR2 SVGAGI. The ends lost 6 bases at V and 4 bases at J; junction bases unmatched: 6. The CDR3 DNA sequence: TGTGCCAGCAGATCCAACAGGGGTTACGAGCAGTACTTC. Protein: CASRSNRGYEQYF.

This clone was seen just once. CDR3 DNA sequence: TGTGCCAGCAGTTACGGTCCCAACAATGAGCAGTTCTTC. It codes for CASSYGPNNEQFF. The rearrangement links TRBV27 to TRBJ2-1, with D unclear. The CDR3 length is 13 residues. Trimming removed 4 bases at V and 5 bases at J, with 9 bases between. Germline loops: CDR1 MNHEY, CDR2 SMNVEV (reference sequence).

The rearrangement joins TRBV6-6 to TRBJ1-1; unclear D gene. In germline, CDR1 is MNHNY, CDR2 SVGAGI (reference sequence). V was clipped by 8 bases and J by 4 bases, with 8 bases between them. CDR3 length: 11 residues. The DNA for the CDR3 is TGTGCCAGCGCGACGGGCACTGAAGCTTTCTTT. Protein product: CASATGTEAFF.

V is TRBV30 and J is TRBJ2-3; tentatively, D is TRBD2 (6 bases). This CDR3 has 12 amino acids. Germline CDR1 GTSNPN, CDR2 SVGIG (reference sequence). V dropped 2 bases and J dropped 7 bases, with 10 bases sitting between them. The CDR3 loop is CAWSSGGNTQYF. The CDR3 DNA reads TGTGCCTGGAGTTCCGGGGGAAATACGCAGTATTTT.

The chain carries TRBV6-5 and TRBJ2-7; either TRBD1 or TRBD2 may supply D (5 bases each). CDR1 MNHEY and CDR2 SVGAGI come from the germline V gene. V dropped 7 bases and J dropped 1 base, with 14 bases sitting between them. This CDR3 is 14 amino acids long. In DNA, the CDR3 is TGTGCCAGCACCCAAGGGACGTCGTCCTACGAGCAGTACTTC. As protein: CASTQGTSSYEQYF.

DNA of the CDR3: TGTGCCAGCAGCTTAGCGGGAGGGGGCAGCGACGAGCAGTACTTC. Amino acid sequence: CASSLAGGGSDEQYF. The V call is TRBV11-1, the J call TRBJ2-7; D possibly uses TRBD1 or TRBD2 (7 bases each). Germline V CDR1 and CDR2: SGHAT, FQDESV (reference sequence). The V and J ends lost 0 bases and 5 bases respectively, with 14 bases between them. This CDR3 is 15 amino acids long.

V usage is TRBV27 and J usage is TRBJ2-1, with 8 nucleotides matching TRBD2. This CDR3 is 13 amino acids long. Looked up from germline, CDR1 is MNHEY and CDR2 is SMNVEV (reference sequence). J lost 9 bases, V lost 2 bases, and 3 bases had no gene match. This CDR3 is CASSLLAGGEQFF. CDR3 nucleotide sequence: TGTGCCAGCAGTTTACTAGCGGGTGGTGAGCAGTTCTTC.

This sequence joins TRBV30 and TRBJ1-2; D is unclear. The germline V and J ends were trimmed by 1 base and 8 bases, with 14 bases remaining between them. This CDR3 has 13 residues. Germline V lookup: CDR1 GTSNPN, CDR2 SVGIG (reference sequence). The CDR3 DNA is TGTGCCTGGAGTGAAGCCCTCGCGGGGGGCTACACCTTC. It encodes CAWSEALAGGYTF.

The chain couples TRBV11-2 to TRBJ2-7; D is possibly TRBD2 (5 bases). This CDR3 has 14 amino acids. Trimming removed 6 bases from V and 4 bases from J, with 16 bases in between. The germline V gene has CDR1 SGHAT and CDR2 FQNNGV. In nucleotides, the CDR3 is TGTGCCAGCAGTCGAGTCCGGACTCCGTACGAGCAGTACTTC. This gives the protein CASSRVRTPYEQYF.